This T cell receptor (beta chain) came from a study of blood T cell repertoires in COVID-19. Trimming at V came to 0 bases and at J to 0 bases, leaving 3 bases not matched to a gene. The CDR3 contains 17 residues. Germline V gives CDR1 LNHDA, CDR2 SQIVND (reference sequence). This table comes from immunoSEQ multiplex PCR, and its TCRdb copy is limited to in-frame clones, with some not included. There are 150,000 to 200,000 clones in the sample; approximately 85% occur only once, and 5% to 8% lies in the top ten. The chain employs TRBV19 and TRBJ2-4; 9 nucleotides align to TRBD2. Sequencing was performed on PBMCs or T cells enriched from blood (not recorded which). The clonotype originates from a man in his forties or fifties who had recovered from COVID-19. Written as DNA, the CDR3 is TGTGCCAGTAGTATAGACAGCGGGGGGTTAGCCAAAAACATTCAGTACTTC. It encodes CASSIDSGGLAKNIQYF.